These 6 T cell receptor beta chains were all obtained from the same sample, sequenced in a study of blood T cells in healthy people across ages. The use of a sample-barcoded 5' primer and a J-beta primer mix characterized a second PCR of roughly 6 to 11 cycles. TCRdb reprocessed the 5' RACE reads with MiXCR, giving one entry per CDR3 protein. This table holds approximately 1,100,000 distinct CDR3 sequences, 40% to 55% found once. Source material: blood. These receptors were collected from a woman in her sixties or seventies in good health.

This clonotype was seen more than once but under ten times. The chain has TRBV7-2 and TRBJ2-7; the D is unclear. Germline V gene sequence: CDR1 SGHTA, CDR2 FQGNSA. The CDR3 is 14 amino acids. The V gene lost 2 bases and the J gene lost 3 bases, with 11 bases spanning the gap. In DNA form, the CDR3 reads TGTGCCAGCAGCTTATCTGGTGCTAGCTACGAGCAGTACTTC. Translated, it gives CASSLSGASYEQYF.

About this clonotype itself: The germline gene is not matched at one end of the junction; a read error may be the cause. The rearrangement joins TRBV7-9 to TRBJ1-4; D might be TRBD1 (5 bases). CDR1 and CDR2 from the germline V gene are SEHNR and FQNEAQ (reference sequence). CDR3 length equals 15 residues. This CDR3 reads CASSLGRDSNEELFF. The CDR3 DNA sequence: TGTGCCAGCAGCTTAGGTCGAGACAGTAATGAAGAACTGTTTTTT. The variable domain in full, completed from reference TRBV7-9 and TRBJ1-4, reads DTGVSQNPRHKITKRGQNVTFRCDPISEHNRLYWYRQTLGQGPEFLTYFQNEAQLEKSRLLSDRFSAERPKGSFSTLEIQRTEQGDSAMYLCASSLGRDSNEELFFGSGTQLSVL.

J is TRBJ1-4 and V is TRBV20-1; D is uncertain. The CDR3 runs 12 residues. V was shortened by 1 base and J by 3 bases, with 3 bases between the two germline ends. CDR1 and CDR2 (germline): DFQATT, SNEGSKA (reference sequence). CDR3 sequence reads: CSARVANEKLFF. As DNA, the CDR3 is TGCAGTGCTAGAGTGGCTAATGAAAAACTGTTTTTT.

This clonotype was counted a few times. The chain combines TRBV11-2 with TRBJ2-3, with TRBD2 matching 12 bases. Per the germline V gene, CDR1 is SGHAT and CDR2 is FQNNGV. Trimming at V came to 3 bases and at J to 9 bases, leaving 4 bases not matched to a gene. This CDR3 is 14 amino acids long. CDR3 residues: CASSLTSGRPTQYF. DNA for the CDR3: TGTGCCAGCAGCTTGACTAGCGGGAGACCAACGCAGTATTTT.

The rearrangement joins TRBV27 to TRBJ2-3; the D is unclear. Trimming cost V 8 bases and J 3 bases, with 12 bases left between them. The germline gives CDR1 MNHEY, CDR2 SMNVEV (reference sequence). The CDR3 contains 13 residues. The CDR3: CASSKRVTDTQYF. In nucleotides, the CDR3 is TGTGCCAGCTCGAAAAGGGTGACAGATACGCAGTATTTT.

This clonotype was picked up a small number of times. The junction shows a germline mismatch at one end, possibly a read error. The J gene is TRBJ1-2, the V gene TRBV29-1, with D possibly matching TRBD1 (6 bases). The germline gives CDR1 SQVTM, CDR2 ANQGSEA. This CDR3 spans 12 amino acids. CDR3 DNA sequence: TGCGGCGTTGGACGGGGGGCGCCTGGCTACACCTTC. It is translated as CGVGRGAPGYTF.